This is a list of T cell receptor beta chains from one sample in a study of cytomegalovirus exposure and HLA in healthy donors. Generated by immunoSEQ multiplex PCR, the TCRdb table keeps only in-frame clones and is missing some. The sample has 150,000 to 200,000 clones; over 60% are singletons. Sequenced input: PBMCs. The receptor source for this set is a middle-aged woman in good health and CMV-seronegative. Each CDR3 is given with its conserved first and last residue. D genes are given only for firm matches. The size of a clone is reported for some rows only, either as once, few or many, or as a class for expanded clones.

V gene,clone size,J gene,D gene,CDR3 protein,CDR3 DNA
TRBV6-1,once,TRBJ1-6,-,CASSELAGSNSPLHF,TGTGCCAGCAGTGAACTGGCAGGCTCTAATTCACCCCTCCACTTT
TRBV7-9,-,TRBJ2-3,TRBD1,CASSKQGARDTQYF,TGTGCCAGCAGCAAACAGGGGGCGAGAGATACGCAGTATTTT
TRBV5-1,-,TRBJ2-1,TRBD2,CASSLVGGSPGDEQFF,TGCGCCAGCAGCTTGGTCGGCGGGAGCCCGGGGGATGAGCAGTTCTTC
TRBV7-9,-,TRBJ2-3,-,CSSSITGPDTQYF,TGTTCCAGCAGCATAACAGGGCCAGATACGCAGTATTTT
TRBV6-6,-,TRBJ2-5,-,CASGLGYQETQYF,TGTGCCAGCGGGCTTGGGTACCAAGAGACCCAGTACTTC
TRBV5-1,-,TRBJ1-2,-,CASSLGGEGYGYTF,TGCGCCAGCAGCTTGGGTGGAGAGGGCTATGGCTACACCTTC
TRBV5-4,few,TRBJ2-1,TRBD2,CASSLETGGSYNEQFF,TGTGCCAGCAGCTTGGAAACGGGGGGCTCCTACAATGAGCAGTTCTTC
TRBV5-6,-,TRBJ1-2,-,CASSPRGGNYGYTF,TGTGCCAGCAGCCCTCGAGGGGGTAACTATGGCTACACCTTC
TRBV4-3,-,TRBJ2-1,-,CASSQDLLEIYNEQFF,TGCGCCAGCAGCCAAGATCTTCTAGAAATCTACAATGAGCAGTTCTTC
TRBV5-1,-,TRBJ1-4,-,CASSLAGLNEKLFF,TGCGCCAGCAGCTTGGCAGGTCTTAATGAAAAACTGTTTTTT
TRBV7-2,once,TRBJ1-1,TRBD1,CASSQRQGGGAEAFF,TGTGCCAGCAGCCAGAGACAGGGCGGCGGGGCTGAAGCTTTCTTT
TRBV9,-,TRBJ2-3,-,CASSVGRQSTDTQYF,TGTGCCAGCAGCGTAGGTCGCCAGTCCACAGATACGCAGTATTTT
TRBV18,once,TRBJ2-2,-,CASSGGSTGELFF,TGTGCCAGCTCAGGAGGGTCCACCGGGGAGCTGTTTTTT
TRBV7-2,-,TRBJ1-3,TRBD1,CASSPSGGGNTIYF,TGTGCCAGCAGCCCCTCAGGGGGTGGAAACACCATATATTTT
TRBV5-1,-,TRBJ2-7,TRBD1,CASSPGQGADEQYF,TGCGCCAGCAGCCCGGGACAGGGGGCAGACGAGCAGTACTTC
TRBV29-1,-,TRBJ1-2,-,CSVEVDSWYGYTF,TGCAGCGTTGAAGTAGACAGTTGGTATGGCTACACCTTC
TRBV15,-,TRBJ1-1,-,CATSREKPTEAFF,TGTGCCACCAGCAGAGAAAAGCCCACTGAAGCTTTCTTT
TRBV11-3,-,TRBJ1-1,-,CASSLDGANTEAFF,TGTGCCAGCAGCTTAGATGGAGCGAACACTGAAGCTTTCTTT
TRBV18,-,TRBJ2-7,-,CASSPSNYEQYF,TGTGCCAGCTCACCAAGCAACTACGAGCAGTACTTC
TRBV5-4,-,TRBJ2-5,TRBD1,CASRRDSETQYF,TGTGCCAGCAGACGGGACAGTGAGACCCAGTACTTC
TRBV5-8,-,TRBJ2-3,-,CASSLGTTTDTQYF,TGTGCCAGCAGCTTGGGAACTACCACAGATACGCAGTATTTT
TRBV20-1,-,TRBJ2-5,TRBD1,CSAGQGETQYF,TGCAGTGCTGGACAGGGAGAGACCCAGTACTTC